A selection of T cell receptor beta chains follows, all from one sample in a study of neurological immune-mediated disorders. One entry per CDR3 protein, called by TCRdb with MiXCR from the 5' RACE reads. The sample contains around 44,000 distinct CDR3 sequences, roughly 15% of which appear only once. The specimen sequenced was CD4+ T cells from blood. The source of these receptors is a woman aged 55 to 70 with HTLV-1-associated myelopathy (HAM/TSP). CDR3s include the opening cysteine and the closing phenylalanine or tryptophan. Each record gives: J gene, D gene, clone size, CDR3 length, V gene, CDR3 protein, CDR3 DNA. A D gene is named only where the DNA matches it firmly. Only part of the rows carry a size: once, few, many, or a class if the clone is expanded.

>TRBJ2-2|.|many|13|TRBV4-1
CASSQFNTGELFF
TGCGCCAGCAGCCAATTTAACACCGGGGAGCTGTTTTTT
>TRBJ1-4|TRBD1|many|15|TRBV5-6
CASSYQTGRNEKLFF
TGTGCCAGCAGCTACCAGACAGGGAGGAATGAAAAACTGTTTTTT
>TRBJ2-5|TRBD1|many|16|TRBV24-1
CATSEGTGGYQETQYF
TGTGCCACCAGTGAGGGGACAGGAGGCTACCAAGAGACCCAGTACTTC
>TRBJ2-1|TRBD2|many|15|TRBV10-3
CAISPVGGGAYEQFF
TGTGCCATCAGCCCCGTCGGGGGGGGGGCCTATGAGCAGTTCTTC
>TRBJ2-2|TRBD2|many|19|TRBV11-3
CASSSDSGGASLNTGELFF
TGTGCCAGCAGCTCCGATAGCGGGGGGGCTTCACTGAACACCGGGGAGCTGTTTTTT
>TRBJ2-7|.|many|16|TRBV15
CATSRDYQGSSYEQYF
TGTGCCACCAGCAGGGACTACCAGGGAAGCTCCTACGAGCAGTACTTC
>TRBJ2-3|.|few|11|TRBV2
CASSEGDTQYF
TGTGCCAGCAGTGAAGGGGATACGCAGTATTTT
>TRBJ2-7|TRBD2|many|14|TRBV7-6
CASSQAGPTPEQYF
TGTGCCAGCAGCCAAGCGGGACCGACGCCCGAGCAGTACTTC
>TRBJ2-6|.|many|18|TRBV12-3/TRBV12-4
CASTIKGAALSGANVLTF
TGTGCCAGCACCATTAAAGGGGCAGCCCTCTCTGGGGCCAACGTCCTGACTTTC
>TRBJ2-3|TRBD2|.|15|TRBV3-1
CASTRGLAYTDTQYF
TGTGCCAGCACAAGGGGACTAGCTTACACAGATACGCAGTATTTT
>TRBJ1-2|.|many|15|TRBV25-1
CASSEYGRGKDGYTF
TGTGCCAGCAGTGAATATGGTCGGGGGAAGGATGGCTACACCTTC
>TRBJ2-7|TRBD2|many|14|TRBV7-9
CASSDSGGSYEQYF
TGTGCCAGCAGCGACAGCGGGGGCTCCTACGAGCAGTACTTC
>TRBJ2-7|.|many|14|TRBV5-1
CASRPRGTLYEQYF
TGCGCCAGCCGGCCCAGGGGAACTTTATACGAGCAGTACTTC
>TRBJ1-1|.|many|12|TRBV5-1
CASRNRNTEAFF
TGCGCCAGCAGGAACAGGAACACTGAAGCTTTCTTT
>TRBJ2-1|.|.|13|TRBV28
CATFQTLDNEQFF
TGTGCCACCTTTCAGACTCTTGACAATGAGCAGTTCTTC